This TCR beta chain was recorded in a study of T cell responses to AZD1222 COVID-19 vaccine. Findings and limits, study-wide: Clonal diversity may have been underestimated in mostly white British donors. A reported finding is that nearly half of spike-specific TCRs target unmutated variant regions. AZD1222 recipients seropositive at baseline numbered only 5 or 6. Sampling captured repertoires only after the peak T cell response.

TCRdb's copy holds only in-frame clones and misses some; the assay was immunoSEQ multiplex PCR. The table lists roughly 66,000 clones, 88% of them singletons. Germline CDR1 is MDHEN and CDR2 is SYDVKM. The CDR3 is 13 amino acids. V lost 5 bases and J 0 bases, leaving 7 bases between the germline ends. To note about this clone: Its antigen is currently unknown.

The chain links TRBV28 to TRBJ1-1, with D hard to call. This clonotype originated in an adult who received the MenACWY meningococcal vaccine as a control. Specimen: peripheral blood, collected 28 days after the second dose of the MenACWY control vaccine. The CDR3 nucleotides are TGTGCCAGCAGTGAAACAGTGAACACTGAAGCTTTCTTT. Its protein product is CASSETVNTEAFF. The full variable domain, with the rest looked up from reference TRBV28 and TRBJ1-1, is DVKVTQSSRYLVKRTGEKVFLECVQDMDHENMFWYRQDPGLGLRLIYFSYDVKMKEKGDIPEGYSVSREKKERFSLILESASTNQTSMYLCASSETVNTEAFFGQGTRLTVV.